The clone carrying this TCR beta chain occurred a few times. The germline V gene has CDR1 GTSNPN and CDR2 SVGIG (reference sequence). There are 11 residues in the CDR3. Clones were sequenced by immunoSEQ multiplex PCR, and TCRdb holds only the in-frame ones, with some missing. Of about 200,000 clones listed, approximately 86% are singletons. Individuals drawn from under 30 US areas were roughly 18 to 89 years old. This specimen belongs to a study of blood T cell repertoires in COVID-19. The gene calls are TRBV30 and TRBJ1-1; TRBD1 agrees at 7 bases. The TCR comes from a woman in her thirties or forties in a cohort exposed to, infected with or recovered from COVID-19 (not recorded which). The specimen was PBMCs or T cells enriched from blood (not recorded which). CDR3 sequence reads: CASTTGAEAFF. In DNA, the CDR3 is TGTGCATCCACTACAGGGGCTGAAGCTTTCTTT.